The present T cell receptor (beta chain) was sequenced within a study of T-cell memory formation after mild COVID-19. General study points: Contracting clones from day 15 to 85 showed balanced CD4/CD8; later expanders favored CD4+. For second-wave clones that peaked at day 37, SARS-CoV-2 specificity went unverified.

TCR alpha and TCR beta cDNA libraries with sample barcodes and UMIs came from 5'RACE using constant-segment primers. TCRdb redid the calling of the 5' RACE reads with MiXCR, one entry per CDR3 protein. The sample holds roughly 58,000 distinct CDR3 sequences, 8% to 10% seen once. The sample holds many counts of this clonotype. Its target is unknown. The CDR3 is made up of 13 amino acids. Germline V gene sequence: CDR1 MNHEY, CDR2 SVGAGI. Trimming removed 5 bases from V and 5 bases from J, with 9 bases in between. The genes are TRBV6-5 and TRBJ2-2; D remains unclear. This receptor was identified in a man between 18 and 29 years old who had mild COVID-19 (a few samples of this study predate the infection). Cell type and time point are not known. Sequencing was performed on PBMCs or a T cell subset sorted from them (not recorded which). DNA for the CDR3: TGTGCCAGCAGTCGATATCTAACCGGGGAGCTGTTTTTT. Encoded protein: CASSRYLTGELFF.